A selection of T cell receptor beta chains follows, all from one sample in a study of cytomegalovirus exposure and HLA in healthy donors. The protocol was immunoSEQ multiplex PCR, while the TCRdb copy is restricted to in-frame clones and leaves out a portion. The sample lists 100,000 to 150,000 clones, roughly 95% occurring once. Sequencing input: PBMCs. These receptor sequences come from a man younger than 30 in good health and CMV-seronegative. CDR3s include the opening cysteine and the closing phenylalanine or tryptophan. The D gene is left open where the match is weak.

j_gene: TRBJ2-7; v_gene: TRBV11-2; d_gene: TRBD2; CDR3aa: CASSPGLAGVYEQYF
j_gene: TRBJ1-1; v_gene: TRBV29-1; d_gene: NA; CDR3aa: CSVLGGVEAFF
j_gene: TRBJ2-2; v_gene: TRBV6-4; d_gene: TRBD1; CDR3aa: CASSPGTANTGELFF
j_gene: TRBJ2-4; v_gene: TRBV7-2; d_gene: TRBD1; CDR3aa: CASSLPGGGDKNIQYF
j_gene: TRBJ2-3; v_gene: TRBV4-1; d_gene: TRBD2; CDR3aa: CASSQEPSGRAYSPYTQYF
j_gene: TRBJ1-1; v_gene: TRBV5-5; d_gene: TRBD1; CDR3aa: CASSLGQTGVNTEAFF
j_gene: TRBJ1-4; v_gene: TRBV6-5; d_gene: TRBD1; CDR3aa: CASRRQGRSEKLFF
j_gene: TRBJ2-1; v_gene: TRBV7-9; d_gene: TRBD2; CDR3aa: CASRGEPSYNEQFF
j_gene: TRBJ2-1; v_gene: TRBV4-3; d_gene: TRBD2; CDR3aa: CASSQDRWREGNEQFF
j_gene: TRBJ2-3; v_gene: TRBV18; d_gene: NA; CDR3aa: CASSPRGQSTDTQYF
j_gene: TRBJ2-7; v_gene: TRBV27; d_gene: NA; CDR3aa: CASSWRSEQYF
j_gene: TRBJ2-3; v_gene: TRBV9; d_gene: TRBD2; CDR3aa: CASSPSSGKDTQYF
j_gene: TRBJ1-2; v_gene: TRBV5-4; d_gene: NA; CDR3aa: CASSWWGGNYGYTF
j_gene: TRBJ2-2; v_gene: TRBV29-1; d_gene: TRBD2; CDR3aa: CSAKTAGGRAGELFF
j_gene: TRBJ2-3; v_gene: TRBV30; d_gene: NA; CDR3aa: CAWSLTSTDTQYF
j_gene: TRBJ2-2; v_gene: TRBV6-4; d_gene: TRBD2; CDR3aa: CASSLRTSGRENTGELFF
j_gene: TRBJ2-7; v_gene: TRBV4-1; d_gene: TRBD1; CDR3aa: CASSQEGGLRTGTYEQYF
j_gene: TRBJ2-2; v_gene: TRBV6-6; d_gene: NA; CDR3aa: CASRRDFFTGELFF
j_gene: TRBJ1-1; v_gene: TRBV2; d_gene: NA; CDR3aa: CASRNSDRLPNTEAFF